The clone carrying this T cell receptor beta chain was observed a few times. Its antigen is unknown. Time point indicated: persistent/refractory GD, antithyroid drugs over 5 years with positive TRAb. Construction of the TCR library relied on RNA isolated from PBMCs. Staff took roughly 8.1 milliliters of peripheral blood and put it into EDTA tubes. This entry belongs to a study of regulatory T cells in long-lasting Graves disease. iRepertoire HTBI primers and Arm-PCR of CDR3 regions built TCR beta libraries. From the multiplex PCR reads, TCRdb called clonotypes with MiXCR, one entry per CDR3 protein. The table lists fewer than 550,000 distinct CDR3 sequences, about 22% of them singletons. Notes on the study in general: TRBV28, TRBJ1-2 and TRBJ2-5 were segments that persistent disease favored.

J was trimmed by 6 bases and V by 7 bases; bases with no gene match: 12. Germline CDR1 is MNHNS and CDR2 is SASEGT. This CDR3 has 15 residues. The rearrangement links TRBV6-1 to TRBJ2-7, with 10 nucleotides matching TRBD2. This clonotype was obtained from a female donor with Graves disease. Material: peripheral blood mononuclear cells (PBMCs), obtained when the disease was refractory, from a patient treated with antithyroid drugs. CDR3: CASNRLAGVLGEQYF. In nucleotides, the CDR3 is TGTGCCAGCAATCGGCTAGCGGGAGTCTTAGGCGAGCAGTACTTC.